This T cell receptor (beta chain) was found in a study of cytomegalovirus exposure and HLA in healthy donors. The CDR3 is 16 residues long. V was cut by 2 bases and J by 3 bases, with 15 bases left in between. CDR1 is MDHEN and CDR2 is SYDVKM in the germline V gene. Study-level findings and limits: Later, an analysis found that TCR clusters from the first cohort tended to co-occur in the approximately 130 validation repertoires. Across donors, most TCRs were seen rarely, yet some public ones were widespread. It was reportedly the case that the classifier diagnosed cytomegalovirus status with high specificity and sensitivity.

Produced via immunoSEQ multiplex PCR; TCRdb's table is partial and in-frame only. The sample includes 160,000 or so clones, about four fifths of them seen just once. Comment on this clone: Its antigen remains unidentified.

Sequencing used PBMCs. The V call is TRBV28, the J call TRBJ2-3; maybe TRBD1 (6 bases). The TCR sequence derives from a man aged 25-40 years in good health and CMV-seropositive. As DNA, the CDR3 is TGTGCCAGCAGTTTAAGCCAGGGGAGTTGGACAGATACGCAGTATTTT. This codes for CASSLSQGSWTDTQYF.